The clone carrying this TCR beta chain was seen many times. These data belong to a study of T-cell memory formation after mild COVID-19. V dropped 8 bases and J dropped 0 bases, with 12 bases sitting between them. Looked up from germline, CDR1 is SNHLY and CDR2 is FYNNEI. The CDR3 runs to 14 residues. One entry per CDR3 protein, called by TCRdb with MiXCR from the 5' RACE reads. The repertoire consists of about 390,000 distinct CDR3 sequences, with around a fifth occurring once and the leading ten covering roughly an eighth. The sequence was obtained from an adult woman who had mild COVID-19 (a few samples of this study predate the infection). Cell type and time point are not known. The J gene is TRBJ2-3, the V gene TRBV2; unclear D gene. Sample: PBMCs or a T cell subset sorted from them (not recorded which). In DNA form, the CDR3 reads TGTGCCAGCCTAATGGACGGTAGCACAGATACGCAGTATTTT. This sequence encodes CASLMDGSTDTQYF.